The clone carrying this T cell receptor (beta chain) was found a few times. Its antigen is currently unknown. The sample originates from a study of cytomegalovirus exposure and HLA in healthy donors. The PCR used 60 Vbeta and 13 Jbeta primers. Sequenced by immunoSEQ multiplex PCR; TCRdb stores in-frame clones only, minus some. The table has 90,000 to 130,000 clones, under 70% seen once. Study results and limitations: Using the classifier, cytomegalovirus status was reportedly diagnosed with high specificity and sensitivity.

Sequencing input: PBMCs. This receptor was obtained from a young man in good health and CMV-seropositive.

CDR3: CASSFRRGTGRNEQFF. CDR3 coding DNA: TGTGCCAGCAGCTTCAGGAGGGGGACAGGGAGGAATGAGCAGTTCTTC. The genes are TRBV7-8 and TRBJ2-1, with 9 nucleotides matching TRBD1. Per germline, CDR1 SGHVS and CDR2 FQNEAQ. The CDR3 sequence is 16 residues long. The V segment lost 3 bases and the J segment 7 bases; nucleotides outside the gene matches: 10. The full variable domain, in which reference TRBV7-8 and TRBJ2-1 provide the parts outside the CDR3, is GAGVSQSPRYKVAKRGQDVALRCDPISGHVSLFWYQQALGQGPEFLTYFQNEAQLDKSGLPSDRFFAERPEGSVSTLKIQRTQQEDSAVYLCASSFRRGTGRNEQFFGPGTRLTVL.